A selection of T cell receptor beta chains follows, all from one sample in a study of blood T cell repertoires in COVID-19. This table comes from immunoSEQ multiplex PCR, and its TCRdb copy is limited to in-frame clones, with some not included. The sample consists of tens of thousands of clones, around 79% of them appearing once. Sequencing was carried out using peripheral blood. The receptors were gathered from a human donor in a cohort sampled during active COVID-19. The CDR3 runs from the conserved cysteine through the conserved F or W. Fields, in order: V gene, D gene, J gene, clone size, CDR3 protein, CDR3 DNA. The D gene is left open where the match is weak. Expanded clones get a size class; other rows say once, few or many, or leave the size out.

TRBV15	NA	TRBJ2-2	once	CATTGPTGELFF	TGTGCCACCACGGGTCCCACCGGGGAGCTGTTTTTT
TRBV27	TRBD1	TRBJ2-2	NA	CASSLHRGTNTGELFF	TGTGCCAGCAGCCTACACAGGGGGACGAACACCGGGGAGCTGTTTTTT
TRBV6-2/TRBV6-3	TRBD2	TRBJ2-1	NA	CASSPGTSQFF	TGTGCCAGCAGTCCCGGGACTAGCCAGTTCTTC
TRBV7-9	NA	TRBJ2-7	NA	CASSFRAESYEQYF	TGTGCCAGCAGCTTCAGGGCAGAGAGCTACGAGCAGTACTTC
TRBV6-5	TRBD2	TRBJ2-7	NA	CASSREGTYEQYF	TGTGCCAGCTCGAGGGAGGGCACTTACGAGCAGTACTTC
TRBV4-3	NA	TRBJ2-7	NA	CASSQDRRDSYEQYF	TGCGCCAGCAGCCAAGATCGGCGGGACTCCTACGAGCAGTACTTC
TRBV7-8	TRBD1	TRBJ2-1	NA	CASSRGQGAGFEQFF	TGTGCCAGCAGCCGCGGACAGGGGGCGGGTTTTGAGCAGTTCTTC
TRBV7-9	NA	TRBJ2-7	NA	CASSPPGTLEQYF	TGTGCCAGCAGCCCCCCAGGTACTCTCGAGCAGTACTTC
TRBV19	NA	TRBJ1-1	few	CASRDSGTEAFF	TGTGCCAGTAGGGATTCGGGAACTGAAGCTTTCTTT
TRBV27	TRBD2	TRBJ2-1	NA	CASSPGLAEATYNEQFF	TGTGCCAGCAGTCCGGGACTAGCGGAGGCAACCTACAATGAGCAGTTCTTC
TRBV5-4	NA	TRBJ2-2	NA	CASSSGGANTGELFF	TGTGCCAGCAGCTCAGGCGGGGCAAACACCGGGGAGCTGTTTTTT
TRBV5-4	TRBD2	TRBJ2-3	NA	CASSLLAGGTDTQYF	TGTGCCAGCAGCTTACTAGCGGGAGGCACAGATACGCAGTATTTT
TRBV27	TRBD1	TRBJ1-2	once	CASSLVGQGVYTF	TGTGCCAGCAGTTTAGTGGGACAGGGGGTCTACACCTTC
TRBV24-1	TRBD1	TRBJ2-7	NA	CATSGPGTGREDYYEQYF	TGTGCCACCAGTGGGCCCGGGACAGGGCGGGAAGATTACTACGAGCAGTACTTC
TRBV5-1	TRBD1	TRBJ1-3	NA	CASSPTSGQDSGNTIYF	TGCGCCAGCAGCCCCACCTCCGGACAGGACTCTGGAAACACCATATATTTT
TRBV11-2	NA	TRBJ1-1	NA	CASSAQPNTEAFF	TGTGCCAGCAGCGCACAGCCGAACACTGAAGCTTTCTTT
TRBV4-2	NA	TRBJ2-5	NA	CASSQGGTDQETQYF	TGTGCCAGCAGCCAAGGCGGGACGGACCAAGAGACCCAGTACTTC
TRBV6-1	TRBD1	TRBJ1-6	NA	CASSVRTGAGTPPLHF	TGTGCCAGCAGTGTACGCACAGGGGCAGGCACCCCACCCCTCCACTTT
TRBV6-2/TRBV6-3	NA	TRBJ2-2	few	CASSYDSGGGLFF	TGTGCCAGCAGTTACGATTCGGGGGGCGGGCTGTTTTTT
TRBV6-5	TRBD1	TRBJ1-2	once	CASRFWDSNYGYTF	TGTGCCAGCCGTTTCTGGGACAGCAACTATGGCTACACCTTC